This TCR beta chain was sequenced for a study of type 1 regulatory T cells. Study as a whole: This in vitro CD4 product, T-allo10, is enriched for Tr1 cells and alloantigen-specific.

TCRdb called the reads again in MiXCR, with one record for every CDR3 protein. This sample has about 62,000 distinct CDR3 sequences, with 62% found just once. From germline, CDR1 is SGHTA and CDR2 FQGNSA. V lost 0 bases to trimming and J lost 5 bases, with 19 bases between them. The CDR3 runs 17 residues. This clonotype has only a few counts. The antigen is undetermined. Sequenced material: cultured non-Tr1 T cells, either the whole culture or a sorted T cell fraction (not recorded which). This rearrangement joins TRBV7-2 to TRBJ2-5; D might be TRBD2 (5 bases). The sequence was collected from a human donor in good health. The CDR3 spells CASSLAPRLSIGETQYF. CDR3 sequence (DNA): TGTGCCAGCAGCTTAGCGCCAAGACTAAGCATCGGGGAGACCCAGTACTTC.